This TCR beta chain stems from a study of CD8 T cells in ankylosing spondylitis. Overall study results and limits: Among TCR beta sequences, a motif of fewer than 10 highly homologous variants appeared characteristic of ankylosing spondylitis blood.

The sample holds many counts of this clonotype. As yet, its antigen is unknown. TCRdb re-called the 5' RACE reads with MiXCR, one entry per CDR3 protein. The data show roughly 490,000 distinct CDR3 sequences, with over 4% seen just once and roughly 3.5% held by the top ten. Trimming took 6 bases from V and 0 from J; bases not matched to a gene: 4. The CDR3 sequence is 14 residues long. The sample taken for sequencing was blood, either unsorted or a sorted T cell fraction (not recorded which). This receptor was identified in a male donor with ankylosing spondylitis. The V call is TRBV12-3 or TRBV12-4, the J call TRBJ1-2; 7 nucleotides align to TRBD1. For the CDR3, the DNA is TGTGCCAGCAGCTTCGGACAGGCTAACTATGGCTACACCTTC. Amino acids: CASSFGQANYGYTF.